This paragraph covers one T cell receptor beta chain sequence. The data belong to a study of blood T cell repertoires in COVID-19. Background on the study: PBMCs, B-cell-depleted T cells, or T cells were the source of the cDNA or gDNA that made up the material.

While infection was still active, Seattle patients were enrolled and then followed longitudinally. In the original workflow: Using reference gene primer amplification, nucleated cell counts were estimated. Only in-frame clones appear in the TCRdb table, and some are missing; sequencing was by immunoSEQ multiplex PCR. The V and J calls and clone size are taken from that table; D and trimming were inferred from the DNA. The sample comprises 200,000 to 300,000 clones, around 84% of which are singletons, and 5.2% rests with the top ten. Source material: peripheral blood. This TCR was sampled from a woman aged 55-69 years with COVID-19, enrolled during active disease.

CDR3 in amino acids: CASSSGGWRGGTGELFF. CDR3 DNA sequence: TGTGCCAGCAGTTCAGGTGGTTGGAGAGGAGGAACCGGGGAGCTGTTTTTT. The chain employs TRBV27 and TRBJ2-2, with D possibly TRBD2 on 5 matching bases. Germline CDR1 reads MNHEY; CDR2 reads SMNVEV (reference sequence). V lost 4 bases and J 5 bases, leaving 20 bases between the germline ends. The CDR3 loop spans 17 amino acids.